A selection of T cell receptor beta chains follows, all from one sample in a study of technical replicates of blood from several donors. The repertoire was sequenced with immunoSEQ multiplex PCR; TCRdb's copy has only in-frame clones and lacks some. The sample lists 50,000 to 70,000 clones; approximately 87% were seen once. Sequencing was carried out using PBMCs. The receptors shown here come from a human donor in good health. Some clones in this sample may be carry-over from other donors' samples. Each CDR3 is given with its conserved first and last residue. Each record gives: clone size, V gene, D gene, J gene, CDR3 DNA, CDR3 protein. A D gene is named only where the DNA matches it firmly. Clone size is stated in some rows and not others, as once, few, many or a class when expanded.

size: NA
V: TRBV7-9
D: NA
J: TRBJ1-5
DNA: TGTGCCAGCAGCCCCGGAGGGAGACGAAATCAGCCCCAGCATTTT
CDR3: CASSPGGRRNQPQHF

size: NA
V: TRBV9
D: NA
J: TRBJ1-2
DNA: TGTGCCAGCAGCGTAAAGCCAGGGGATGGCTACACCTTC
CDR3: CASSVKPGDGYTF

size: NA
V: TRBV30
D: TRBD2
J: TRBJ2-3
DNA: TGTGCCTGGAGTGGAGTAGCGGGGGCCACAGATACGCAGTATTTT
CDR3: CAWSGVAGATDTQYF

size: NA
V: TRBV29-1
D: NA
J: TRBJ2-1
DNA: TGCAGCGCCGCCCGGGGGACTAATGAGCAGTTCTTC
CDR3: CSAARGTNEQFF

size: NA
V: TRBV6-5
D: NA
J: TRBJ1-2
DNA: TGTGCCAGCAGGACAGGCCAAGGCTACACCTTC
CDR3: CASRTGQGYTF

size: NA
V: TRBV20-1
D: NA
J: TRBJ2-1
DNA: TGCAGTGCTAGAAGAGCGAATGAGCAGTTCTTC
CDR3: CSARRANEQFF

size: once
V: TRBV18
D: TRBD1
J: TRBJ1-6
DNA: TGTGCCAGCTCACCACCCACGGGACAGGCCGCGAAGAATTATAATTCACCCCTCCACTTT
CDR3: CASSPPTGQAAKNYNSPLHF

size: many
V: TRBV28
D: NA
J: TRBJ1-5
DNA: TGTGCCAGCACCCGGGGGGGTATGAGCAATCAGCCCCAGCATTTT
CDR3: CASTRGGMSNQPQHF

size: NA
V: TRBV30
D: NA
J: TRBJ1-5
DNA: TGTGCCTGGAGCGGAGGGGACAATCAGCCCCAGCATTTT
CDR3: CAWSGGDNQPQHF

size: NA
V: TRBV7-3
D: NA
J: TRBJ1-6
DNA: TGTGCCAGCAGCTTTGGACAGATAAATTCACCCCTCCACTTT
CDR3: CASSFGQINSPLHF

size: NA
V: TRBV9
D: TRBD1
J: TRBJ1-2
DNA: TGTGCCAGCAGCGTACAGGGGACAGGGAACTATGGCTACACCTTC
CDR3: CASSVQGTGNYGYTF

size: NA
V: TRBV10-3
D: TRBD1
J: TRBJ1-2
DNA: TGTGCCATCAGTGAAGAAGGGGGGACAGGGAAAGGCTACACCTTC
CDR3: CAISEEGGTGKGYTF

size: once
V: TRBV5-1
D: NA
J: TRBJ2-5
DNA: TGCGCCAGCAGCCTGTCTACAGGGACGGTTGAGACCCAGTACTTC
CDR3: CASSLSTGTVETQYF

size: once
V: TRBV29-1
D: TRBD1
J: TRBJ1-2
DNA: TGCAGCGCCCAAGGGGGCATAAACACTAACTATGGCTACACCTTC
CDR3: CSAQGGINTNYGYTF

size: NA
V: TRBV6-1
D: NA
J: TRBJ1-2
DNA: TGTGCCAGCAGTGAAGCCAGGTTGGCTAACTATGGCTACACCTTC
CDR3: CASSEARLANYGYTF

size: NA
V: TRBV5-1
D: NA
J: TRBJ2-5
DNA: TGCGCCAGCAGCTTGGAGTCAGGACAAGAGACCCAGTACTTC
CDR3: CASSLESGQETQYF

size: NA
V: TRBV11-2
D: TRBD1
J: TRBJ2-7
DNA: TGTGCCAGCAAGCCCCGGGACAGCTTCTCCTACGAGCAGTACTTC
CDR3: CASKPRDSFSYEQYF

size: NA
V: TRBV9
D: NA
J: TRBJ1-3
DNA: TGTGCCAGCAGTACTGGTGCGGGAAACACCATATATTTT
CDR3: CASSTGAGNTIYF

size: NA
V: TRBV5-1
D: NA
J: TRBJ1-1
DNA: TGCGCCAGCAGCTTAGGGGGTCCGAACACTGAAGCTTTCTTT
CDR3: CASSLGGPNTEAFF

size: NA
V: TRBV4-2
D: NA
J: TRBJ2-2
DNA: TGTGCCAGCAGCCAAGCCCTTACTAGTACCGGGGAGCTGTTTTTT
CDR3: CASSQALTSTGELFF

size: NA
V: TRBV19
D: NA
J: TRBJ2-7
DNA: TGTGCCAGTAACAGCGGGCCTACCTACGAGCAGTACTTC
CDR3: CASNSGPTYEQYF

size: NA
V: TRBV6-1
D: NA
J: TRBJ1-6
DNA: TGTGCCAGCAGCAACAGGGTTAGGTCACCCCTCCACTTT
CDR3: CASSNRVRSPLHF

size: NA
V: TRBV11-2
D: TRBD1
J: TRBJ1-2
DNA: TGTGCCAGCAGCTATGCTCGGACAGGGAGCTATGGCTACACCTTC
CDR3: CASSYARTGSYGYTF

size: NA
V: TRBV9
D: TRBD2
J: TRBJ2-5
DNA: TGTGCCAGCAGCGTCGGGAGTGATGGCGGGGGGGAGACCCAGTACTTC
CDR3: CASSVGSDGGGETQYF

size: NA
V: TRBV6-1
D: NA
J: TRBJ1-1
DNA: TGTGCCAGCAGTCCGAAAGGGGCCAGGGGCACTGAAGCTTTCTTT
CDR3: CASSPKGARGTEAFF

size: NA
V: TRBV25-1
D: NA
J: TRBJ1-2
DNA: TGTGCCAGCAGTGAGGCCTCTCTTTTTACTGGCTACACCTTC
CDR3: CASSEASLFTGYTF

size: NA
V: TRBV4-3
D: NA
J: TRBJ2-3
DNA: TGCGCCAGCAGCCAAGGTAGCCTGCTCACAGATACGCAGTATTTT
CDR3: CASSQGSLLTDTQYF

size: NA
V: TRBV5-6
D: NA
J: TRBJ1-2
DNA: TGTGCCAGCAGCTTGGTGGGGCCCCGAAGCGGCTACACCTTC
CDR3: CASSLVGPRSGYTF

size: NA
V: TRBV6-1
D: NA
J: TRBJ2-7
DNA: TGTGCCAGCAGCGAGACAGAATACGAGCAGTACTTC
CDR3: CASSETEYEQYF

size: NA
V: TRBV29-1
D: NA
J: TRBJ2-2
DNA: TGCAGCGTTTGGTGGAGGGGGGAGCTGTTTTTT
CDR3: CSVWWRGELFF

size: once
V: TRBV7-9
D: TRBD1
J: TRBJ2-3
DNA: TGTGCCAGCAGCCCAAGACAGGGTTCTACAGATACGCAGTATTTT
CDR3: CASSPRQGSTDTQYF

size: NA
V: TRBV5-1
D: NA
J: TRBJ1-3
DNA: TGCGCCAGCAGCTTGGAGGCGGGGGCAGCCTCTGGAAACACCATATATTTT
CDR3: CASSLEAGAASGNTIYF

size: NA
V: TRBV4-1
D: TRBD2
J: TRBJ2-1
DNA: TGCGCCAGCAGCCTACGATCGTGGACTAGCGGGGGCGCCACGGTCTTC
CDR3: CASSLRSWTSGGATVF

size: NA
V: TRBV7-2
D: NA
J: TRBJ1-2
DNA: TGTGCCAGCAGCCCGCTTGAGGGCTACACCTTC
CDR3: CASSPLEGYTF

size: NA
V: TRBV4-3
D: NA
J: TRBJ2-1
DNA: TGCGCCAGCAGCCAAGATATTGCCTACAATGAGCAGTTCTTC
CDR3: CASSQDIAYNEQFF

size: NA
V: TRBV7-9
D: NA
J: TRBJ1-1
DNA: TGTGCCAGCAGACCCAAACGCAGGGAAAAACGAAACACTGAAGCTTTCTTT
CDR3: CASRPKRREKRNTEAFF

size: NA
V: TRBV5-1
D: TRBD1
J: TRBJ1-1
DNA: TGCGCCAGCATAAGGGACAGGGGAAACACTGAAGCTTTCTTT
CDR3: CASIRDRGNTEAFF

size: NA
V: TRBV11-2
D: NA
J: TRBJ2-7
DNA: TGTGCCAGCAGCTCCTCCAGGGGACCCTACGAGCAGTACTTC
CDR3: CASSSSRGPYEQYF

size: NA
V: TRBV6-6
D: NA
J: TRBJ1-1
DNA: TGTGCCAGCAGTTTCCCGCCGGACACTGAAGCTTTCTTT
CDR3: CASSFPPDTEAFF

size: once
V: TRBV6-1
D: NA
J: TRBJ2-7
DNA: TGTGCCAGCAGTGACCCGGAGGGACCAACTCTCTACGAGCAGTACTTC
CDR3: CASSDPEGPTLYEQYF

size: NA
V: TRBV27
D: TRBD1
J: TRBJ2-7
DNA: TGTGCCAGCAGTTTACTTGATCGGACAGGGGACAATATCTACGAGCAGTACTTC
CDR3: CASSLLDRTGDNIYEQYF